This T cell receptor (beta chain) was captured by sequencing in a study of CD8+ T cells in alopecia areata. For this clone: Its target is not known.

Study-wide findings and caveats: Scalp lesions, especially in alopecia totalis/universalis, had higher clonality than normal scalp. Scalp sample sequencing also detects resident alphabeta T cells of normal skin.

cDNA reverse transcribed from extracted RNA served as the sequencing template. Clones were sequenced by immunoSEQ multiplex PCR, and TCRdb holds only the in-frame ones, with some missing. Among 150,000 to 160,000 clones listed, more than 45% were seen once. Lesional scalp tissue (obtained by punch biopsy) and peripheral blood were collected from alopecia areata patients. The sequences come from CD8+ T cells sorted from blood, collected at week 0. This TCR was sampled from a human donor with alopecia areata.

For the CDR3, the DNA is TGTGCCAGCAGCTTCGCGGACAGTTCTTACGAGCAGTACTTC. It specifies CASSFADSSYEQYF. The chain has TRBV7-9 and TRBJ2-7; D might be TRBD1 (6 bases). CDR3 length: 14 residues. Germline-derived CDR1 and CDR2 are SEHNR and FQNEAQ (reference sequence). Between the trimmed V and J ends, which lost 3 bases and 4 bases, there was a span of 13 bases.